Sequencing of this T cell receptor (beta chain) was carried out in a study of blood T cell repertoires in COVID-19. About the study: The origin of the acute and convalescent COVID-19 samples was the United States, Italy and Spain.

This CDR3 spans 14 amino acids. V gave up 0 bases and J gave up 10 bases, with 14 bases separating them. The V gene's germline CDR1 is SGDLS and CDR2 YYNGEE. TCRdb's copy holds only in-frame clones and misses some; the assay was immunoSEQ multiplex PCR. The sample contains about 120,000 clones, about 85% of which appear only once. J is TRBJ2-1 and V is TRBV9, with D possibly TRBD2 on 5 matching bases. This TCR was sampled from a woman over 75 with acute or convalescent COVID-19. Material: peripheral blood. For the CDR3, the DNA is TGTGCCAGCAGCGTAGAGTATTGGAGAGGGGAGCAGTTCTTC. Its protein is CASSVEYWRGEQFF.